This T cell receptor (beta chain) was sequenced for a study of T cell changes during pregnancy in multiple sclerosis. Data came from immunoSEQ multiplex PCR; TCRdb stores just in-frame clones and leaves some out. Among 50,000 or so clones listed, roughly nine tenths were seen once. The germline V gene encodes CDR1 MDHEN and CDR2 SYDVKM. The CDR3 totals 14 residues. V dropped 8 bases and J dropped 0; count of bases not matched to a gene: 5. The chain couples TRBV28 to TRBJ2-3, with 7 positions matching TRBD2. This material consisted of CD4+ T cells from peripheral blood mononuclear cells, taken before pregnancy. The receptor was isolated from a female donor with multiple sclerosis, enrolled in a pregnancy study. In nucleotides, the CDR3 is TGTGCCAGCGGTAATAGCGGGAGCACAGATACGCAGTATTTT. Its translation: CASGNSGSTDTQYF.